This is a list of T cell receptor beta chains from one sample in a study of shared clonotypes between healthy human individuals. The table came from immunoSEQ multiplex PCR; TCRdb's copy has only in-frame clones and leaves some out. The sample carries 1.6 million or so clones, around 97% recorded once. What was sequenced was naive CD4+ T cells sorted from blood. The receptors here all came from a man aged 25 to 40 in good health. Each CDR3 is given with its conserved first and last residue. The order of the fields is D gene, V gene, J gene, clone size, CDR3 protein. D genes are given only for firm matches. The size of a clone is reported for some rows only, either as once, few or many, or as a class for expanded clones.

>.|TRBV9|TRBJ1-4|.
CASSVAAENEKLFF
>TRBD2|TRBV5-4|TRBJ2-1|.
CASSSPPSLAGVNNEQFF
>.|TRBV19|TRBJ2-7|.
CASRRDGSYEQYF
>TRBD2|TRBV19|TRBJ2-1|once
CASRLAGGFSEQFF
>TRBD2|TRBV7-9|TRBJ2-1|.
CASSLLLAGPVNEQFF
>.|TRBV5-4|TRBJ2-1|.
CASSWPTSRTYNEQFF
>TRBD2|TRBV4-3|TRBJ2-7|.
CASSQTPSGSGYEQYF
>.|TRBV5-1|TRBJ1-4|.
CASSYGRTNEKLFF
>.|TRBV21-1|TRBJ2-6|once
CASSKVRQGLTGANVLTF
>.|TRBV6-5|TRBJ1-5|few
CASTTTRGDQPQHF
>.|TRBV7-2|TRBJ1-5|.
CASSLAVVQPQHF
>.|TRBV28|TRBJ2-2|.
CATRGGSNTGELFF
>.|TRBV6-1|TRBJ2-4|.
CASSEALRGFENIQYF
>TRBD1|TRBV5-4|TRBJ2-5|.
CASSSGTVETQYF
>TRBD1|TRBV5-5|TRBJ1-1|.
CASSQTRGQLNTEAFF
>TRBD2|TRBV27|TRBJ2-2|.
CASSLASGSLTGELFF
>.|TRBV10-1|TRBJ2-3|.
CASSDRGIAQYF
>.|TRBV18|TRBJ1-5|.
CASSPADQPQHF
>TRBD2|TRBV7-2|TRBJ2-1|.
CASSLGYSGRVYEQFF
>.|TRBV2|TRBJ2-1|.
CASSGRGRSEFF
>.|TRBV9|TRBJ2-2|.
CASSVGGAATGELFF
>.|TRBV5-6|TRBJ2-1|.
CASFPWGITYNEQFF
>.|TRBV5-1|TRBJ2-2|.
CASRPPTGTGELFF
>TRBD2|TRBV6-6|TRBJ2-7|.
CASSQTGGPGEQYF
>.|TRBV27|TRBJ2-3|.
CASSQGSSSAGVVTQYF
>.|TRBV5-4|TRBJ2-2|.
CASSLEGGANTGELFF
>.|TRBV19|TRBJ2-7|.
CASTARWGEQYF
>TRBD1|TRBV5-1|TRBJ1-1|.
CASSTITGGRNTEAFF
>TRBD1|TRBV5-1|TRBJ1-1|.
CASSLRQGAAMNTEAFF
>.|TRBV6-1|TRBJ2-7|.
CASSEDESYEQYF
>.|TRBV5-4|TRBJ2-1|.
CASSLGQVHTNYNEQFF
>.|TRBV6-6|TRBJ1-4|.
CASSRQVRLNEKLFF